The sequence of this T cell receptor beta chain was determined in a study of blood T cell repertoires in COVID-19. Across the study: The United States, Italy and Spain provided the acute and convalescent COVID-19 samples. The analysed material was cDNA or gDNA that came from T cells, B-cell-depleted T cells, or PBMCs.

Seattle patient enrollment occurred during active infection, with longitudinal follow-up thereafter. Original analysis: Estimation of nucleated cell counts relied on the amplification of reference gene primers. Profiled with immunoSEQ multiplex PCR; TCRdb holds only in-frame clones, not every one. V and J calls and clone size come straight from that table; D and trimming were deduced from the DNA. This sample yields 50,000 or so clones, of which more than 80% are seen a single time; roughly 1% belongs to the top ten. V shed 8 bases, J shed 0 bases, and the junction held 7 bases outside the gene matches. The CDR3 contains 15 residues. Germline V lookup: CDR1 MNHEY, CDR2 SVGAGI.

This chain connects TRBV6-5 to TRBJ2-1; TRBD2 matches 7 bases. The origin of this receptor is a man aged 55 to 70 with COVID-19, enrolled during active disease. The sample comprised peripheral blood. This chain's CDR3 is CASGNSGRSYNEQFF. CDR3 DNA sequence: TGTGCCAGCGGAAATAGCGGGCGCTCCTACAATGAGCAGTTCTTC.